A selection of T cell receptor beta chains follows, all from one sample in a study of T cells in Graves' hyperthyroidism and ophthalmopathy. TCRdb processed the multiplex PCR reads anew with MiXCR; each CDR3 protein has one entry. The sample consists of 550,000 to 700,000 distinct CDR3 sequences, about 45% of them appearing once. The source material was peripheral blood or thyroid tissue (not recorded which). These receptors all come from an adult woman with Graves' disease, either hyperthyroidism or ophthalmopathy (not recorded which). Both conserved end residues are part of each CDR3. Fields, in order: CDR3 protein, CDR3 DNA, D gene, clone size, J gene, V gene. D genes are given only for firm matches. The listing skips clone size in some rows; elsewhere it reads once, few, many or a size class.

cdr3_aa: CASSQDWAPSNQPQHF
cdr3_nt: TGCGCCAGCAGCCAAGATTGGGCCCCTAGCAATCAGCCCCAGCATTTT
d_call: -
clone_size: -
j_call: TRBJ1-5
v_call: TRBV4-3

cdr3_aa: CSARGSGTNTGELFF
cdr3_nt: TGCAGTGCTAGAGGTAGCGGGACGAACACCGGGGAGCTGTTTTTT
d_call: TRBD2
clone_size: many
j_call: TRBJ2-2
v_call: TRBV20-1

cdr3_aa: CASSYGTVNQPQHF
cdr3_nt: TGTGCCAGCAGCTATGGGACAGTAAATCAGCCCCAGCATTTT
d_call: TRBD1
clone_size: many
j_call: TRBJ1-5
v_call: TRBV5-5

cdr3_aa: CASSLRTGGDTGYTF
cdr3_nt: TGTGCCAGCAGCCTCCGGACAGGGGGCGATACGGGCTACACCTTC
d_call: TRBD1
clone_size: many
j_call: TRBJ1-2
v_call: TRBV5-6

cdr3_aa: CASRGRADSRSYEQYF
cdr3_nt: TGTGCCAGCAGGGGTAGGGCTGACAGTCGATCCTACGAGCAGTACTTC
d_call: -
clone_size: -
j_call: TRBJ2-7
v_call: TRBV7-9

cdr3_aa: CATILADQETQYF
cdr3_nt: TGTGCCACTATACTAGCGGACCAAGAGACCCAGTACTTC
d_call: TRBD2
clone_size: -
j_call: TRBJ2-5
v_call: TRBV7-3

cdr3_aa: CASNAGDYEQYF
cdr3_nt: TGTGCCAGCAACGCTGGGGACTACGAGCAGTACTTC
d_call: -
clone_size: many
j_call: TRBJ2-7
v_call: TRBV12-3/TRBV12-4

cdr3_aa: CASIIDRANEKLFF
cdr3_nt: TGTGCCAGCATCATCGACAGGGCTAATGAAAAACTGTTTTTT
d_call: TRBD1
clone_size: -
j_call: TRBJ1-4
v_call: TRBV6-1

cdr3_aa: CASSLQPGGVYEQYF
cdr3_nt: TGCGCCAGCAGCTTACAACCGGGAGGTGTCTACGAGCAGTACTTC
d_call: TRBD2
clone_size: -
j_call: TRBJ2-7
v_call: TRBV5-1

cdr3_aa: CASSLGLAGVSLETQYF
cdr3_nt: TGTGCCAGCAGCCTGGGGCTAGCGGGAGTATCTTTGGAGACCCAGTACTTC
d_call: TRBD2
clone_size: few
j_call: TRBJ2-5
v_call: TRBV27

cdr3_aa: CASSPRHNTGELFF
cdr3_nt: TGTGCCAGCAGTCCACGACATAACACCGGGGAGCTGTTTTTT
d_call: -
clone_size: few
j_call: TRBJ2-2
v_call: TRBV28

cdr3_aa: CAIRGTSGFTGELFF
cdr3_nt: TGTGCCATCAGGGGGACTAGCGGGTTCACCGGGGAGCTGTTTTTT
d_call: TRBD2
clone_size: once
j_call: TRBJ2-2
v_call: TRBV10-3

cdr3_aa: CSARLSTRTNQPQHF
cdr3_nt: TGCAGTGCTAGACTTTCGACGCGCACCAATCAGCCCCAGCATTTT
d_call: -
clone_size: -
j_call: TRBJ1-5
v_call: TRBV20-1

cdr3_aa: CASSFGTGRHEAFF
cdr3_nt: TGTGCCAGCAGCTTCGGGACAGGACGGCATGAAGCTTTCTTT
d_call: TRBD1
clone_size: -
j_call: TRBJ1-1
v_call: TRBV11-2